This entry concerns a single T cell receptor (beta chain). No antigen is known for it. This specimen belongs to a study of cytomegalovirus exposure and HLA in healthy donors. Findings and limits, study-wide: Analyzed later, association rates of TCRs varied across HLA loci, with DRB1 most and HLA-C fewest. Among immune exposure information, only CMV serostatus was available. Roughly even sequencing depth across donors was the assumption behind the presence/absence analyses.

PCR used 60 Vbeta primers and 13 Jbeta primers. Authors' data handling: In a later analysis, around 11 million of about 80 million unique beta chains occurred in at least two donors. The method was immunoSEQ multiplex PCR; TCRdb's version includes in-frame clones alone and lacks a portion of them. D and trimming were read from the DNA, whereas the V and J calls and clone size are those reported in that table. The sample has about 75,000 clones. This receptor was taken from a man younger than 30 in good health and CMV-seropositive. Input material: PBMCs.

DNA of the CDR3: TGCGCCAGCAGCCAAGATCGGTGGGGGGGCCAGCCCCAGCATTTT. It specifies CASSQDRWGGQPQHF. The rearrangement joins TRBV4-1 to TRBJ1-5; D is perhaps TRBD1 (6 bases). V was trimmed by 0 bases and J by 7 bases, leaving 13 bases between them. CDR3 length: 15 amino acids. The germline CDR1 and CDR2 sequences are MGHRA and YSYEKL.